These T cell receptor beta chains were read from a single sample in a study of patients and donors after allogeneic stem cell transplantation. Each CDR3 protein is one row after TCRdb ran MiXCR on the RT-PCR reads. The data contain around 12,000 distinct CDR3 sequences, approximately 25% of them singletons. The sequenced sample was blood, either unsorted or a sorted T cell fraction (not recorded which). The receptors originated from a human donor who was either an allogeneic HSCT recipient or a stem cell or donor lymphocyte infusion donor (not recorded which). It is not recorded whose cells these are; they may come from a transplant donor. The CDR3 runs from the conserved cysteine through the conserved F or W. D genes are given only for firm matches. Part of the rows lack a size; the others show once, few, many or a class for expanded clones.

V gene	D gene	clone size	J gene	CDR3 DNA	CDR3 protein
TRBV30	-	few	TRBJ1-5	TGTGCCTGGAGTTTAACAGGCAGCAATCAGCCCCAGCATTTT	CAWSLTGSNQPQHF
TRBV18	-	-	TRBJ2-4	TGTGCCAGCTCACCACCGATACGAAACATTCAGTACTTC	CASSPPIRNIQYF
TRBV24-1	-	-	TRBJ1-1	TGTGCCACCAGTTCGAGGGGTAGCACTGAAGCTTTCTTT	CATSSRGSTEAFF
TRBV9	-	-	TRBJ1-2	TGTGCCAGCAGCGTGGGGGGGCACGCCGAGAATGGCTACACCTTC	CASSVGGHAENGYTF
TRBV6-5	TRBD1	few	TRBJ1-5	TGTGCCAGCAGCCAGGGGGACAGTCGGACTAATCAGCCCCAGCATTTT	CASSQGDSRTNQPQHF
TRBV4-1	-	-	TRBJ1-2	TGCGCCAGCAGCCAGGGGGCTAGTAACTATGGCTACACCTTC	CASSQGASNYGYTF
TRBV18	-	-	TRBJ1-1	TGTGCCAGCTCACCAAAGGGCATGAACACTGAAGCTTTCTTT	CASSPKGMNTEAFF
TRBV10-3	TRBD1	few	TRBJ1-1	TGTGCCATCAGGCGGACAGGGGATGGGACTGAAGCTTTCTTT	CAIRRTGDGTEAFF
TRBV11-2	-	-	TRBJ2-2	TGTGCCAGCAGCTGGACTGACAACACCGGGGAGCTGTTTTTT	CASSWTDNTGELFF
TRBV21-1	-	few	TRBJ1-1	TGTGCCAGCCCCTTGGGGGAATCGGGCACTGAAGCTTTCTTT	CASPLGESGTEAFF
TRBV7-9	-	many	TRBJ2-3	TGTGCCAGCAGCTTAGGGTACCCCGAGAGCACAGATACGCAGTATTTT	CASSLGYPESTDTQYF
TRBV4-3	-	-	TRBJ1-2	TGCGCCAGCAGCCAAGAGGAGTGGAATAACTATGACTACACCTTC	CASSQEEWNNYDYTF
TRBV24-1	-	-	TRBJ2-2	TGTGCCACCAGAATGGGGGGATCTGCGAGCACCGGGGAGCTGTTTTTT	CATRMGGSASTGELFF
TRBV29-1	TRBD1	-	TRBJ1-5	TGCAGCGTTGGACAGGGGCGTCAGCCCCAGCATTTT	CSVGQGRQPQHF
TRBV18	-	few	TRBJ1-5	TGTGCCAGCTCACCAAATGAGGGTCAGCCCCAGCATTTT	CASSPNEGQPQHF
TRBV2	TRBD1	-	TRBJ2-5	TGTGCCAGCAGAGTACAGGGGGCCTGGGCCCAGTACTTC	CASRVQGAWAQYF
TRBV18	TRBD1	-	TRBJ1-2	TGTGCCAGCTCACCACGAGCAGGGGGCTCGGATGGCTACACCTTC	CASSPRAGGSDGYTF
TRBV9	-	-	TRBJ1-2	TGTGCCAGCAGCGTAACCCCGAGCCCTAACTATGGCTACACCTTC	CASSVTPSPNYGYTF
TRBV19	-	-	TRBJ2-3	TGTGCCAGTAGTATACAGGCCCGCACAGATACGCAGTATTTT	CASSIQARTDTQYF
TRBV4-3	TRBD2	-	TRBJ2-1	TGCGCCAGCAGCCTCCTAGCGGGAGGGCTGGACGATGAGCAGTTCTTC	CASSLLAGGLDDEQFF
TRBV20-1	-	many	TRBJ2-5	TGCAGTGCTAGTTCTCAAGAGACCCAGTACTTC	CSASSQETQYF
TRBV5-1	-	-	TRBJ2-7	TGCGCCAGCAGCTTGAACAACGCCTACGAGCAGTACTTC	CASSLNNAYEQYF
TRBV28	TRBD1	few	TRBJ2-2	TGTGCCAGCAGTTTAACGATAGGGGGCGCCCAGAACACCGGGGAGCTGTTTTTT	CASSLTIGGAQNTGELFF
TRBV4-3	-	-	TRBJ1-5	TGCGCCAGCAGCCAAGATCCACCAGGGGTGAGTCAGCCCCAGCATTTT	CASSQDPPGVSQPQHF
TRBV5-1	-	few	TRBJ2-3	TGCGCCAGCAGCTTGTTTGGCGACGGGAGCACAGATACGCAGTATTTT	CASSLFGDGSTDTQYF
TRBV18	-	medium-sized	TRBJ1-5	TGTGCCAGCTCAGCTTCCTTTAGAGGGGACAATCAGCCCCAGCATTTT	CASSASFRGDNQPQHF
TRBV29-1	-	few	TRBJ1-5	TGCAGCCCGTGCGCAGGGTACAATCAGCCCCAGCATTTT	CSPCAGYNQPQHF
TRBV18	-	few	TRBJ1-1	TGTGCCAGCTCACTGACGCCGGGACTTGAAGCTTTCTTT	CASSLTPGLEAFF
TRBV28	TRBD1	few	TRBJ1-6	TGTGCCAGCAGGCCCGGGACAGGGATTTCACCCCTCCACTTT	CASRPGTGISPLHF
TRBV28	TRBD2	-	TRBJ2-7	TGTGCCAGCAGTTTGACTAGCGGGAGGGGGAACGAGCAGTACTTC	CASSLTSGRGNEQYF
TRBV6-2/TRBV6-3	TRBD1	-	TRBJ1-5	TGTGCCAGCAGCTCCCGGACAGGGTATCAGCCCCAGCATTTT	CASSSRTGYQPQHF
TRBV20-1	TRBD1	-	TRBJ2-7	TGCAGCGACAGGGGGCAGGGGCAATTCTACGAGCAGTACTTC	CSDRGQGQFYEQYF
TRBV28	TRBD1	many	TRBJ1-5	TGTGCCAGCAGTTTGGACAGGGTCAATCAGCCCCAGCATTTT	CASSLDRVNQPQHF
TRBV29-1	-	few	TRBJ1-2	TGCAGCGTTGGGGGGGCAGGAGCTAACTATGGCTACACCTTC	CSVGGAGANYGYTF
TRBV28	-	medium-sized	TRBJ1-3	TGTGCCAGCCCCGACAGCTCTGGAAACACCATATATTTT	CASPDSSGNTIYF
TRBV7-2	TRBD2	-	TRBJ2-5	TGTGCCAGCAGCCAAGAACTAGCGGGGACCCAAGAGACCCAGTACTTC	CASSQELAGTQETQYF
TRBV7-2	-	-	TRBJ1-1	TGTGCCAGCAGCTTAGACGCGGTTGGTCATGAAGCTTTCTTT	CASSLDAVGHEAFF
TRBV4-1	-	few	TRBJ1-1	TGCGCCAGCAGCCAAGAGGAGAACACTGAAGCTTTCTTT	CASSQEENTEAFF
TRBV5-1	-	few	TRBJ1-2	TGCGCCAGCAGCTTGGCAGGGTCCCTCTATGGCTACACCTTC	CASSLAGSLYGYTF
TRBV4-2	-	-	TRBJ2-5	TGTGCCAGCAGCCAAAGCGTCGCTGTTTCTCGGGAGCGGGAGACCCAGTACTTC	CASSQSVAVSRERETQYF
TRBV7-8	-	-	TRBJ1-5	TGTGCCAGCAGCCCGGACGGCAGGAGTCAGCCCCAGCATTTT	CASSPDGRSQPQHF
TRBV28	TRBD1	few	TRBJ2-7	TGTGCCAGCACCACAGGGGGGTCGTACGAGCAGTACTTC	CASTTGGSYEQYF
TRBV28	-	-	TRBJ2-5	TGTGCCAGCAGTTTATCCCGACTGCAGACCCAGTACTTC	CASSLSRLQTQYF
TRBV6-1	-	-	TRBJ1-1	TGTGCCAGCAGTGAATCAATTGGTCTTGAAGCTTTCTTT	CASSESIGLEAFF
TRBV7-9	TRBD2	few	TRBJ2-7	TGTGCCAGCAGCTTAGCGCTAAGCAGCGGGAGCTCCTACGAGCAGTACTTC	CASSLALSSGSSYEQYF
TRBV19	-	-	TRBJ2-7	TGTGCCAGTAGTAATACAGGAAACGAGCAGTACTTC	CASSNTGNEQYF
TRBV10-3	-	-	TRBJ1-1	TGTGCCACGAGACAGAGGAACACTGAAGCTTTCTTT	CATRQRNTEAFF
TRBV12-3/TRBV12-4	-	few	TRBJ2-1	TGTGCCAGCAGTGTAGACGGGTCCTCCTACAATGAGCAGTTCTTC	CASSVDGSSYNEQFF
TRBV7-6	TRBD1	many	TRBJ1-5	TGTGCCAGCGGGACAGGGGCTCAGCCCCAGCATTTT	CASGTGAQPQHF